This T cell receptor beta chain was sequenced for a study of T cells in Graves' hyperthyroidism and ophthalmopathy. This clonotype was seen only a few times. The antigen remains unidentified. RNA transcripts yielded amplified TCR beta CDR3 regions. HTBI primers were the set used in a first-round RT-PCR of the TCR CDR3. One entry per CDR3 protein results from TCRdb running MiXCR on the multiplex PCR reads. Among under 300,000 distinct CDR3 sequences listed, roughly 15% were seen once. For the diagnoses, clinical symptoms, serum thyroxine and TRAb, thyroid ultrasound and orbital computed tomography were used. General observations from the study: Peripheral blood also featured most of the thyroid clonotypes expanded above 0.001.

Sequenced sample: blood. This receptor was taken from a woman aged 40-49 years with Graves' hyperthyroidism.

The CDR3 nucleotides read TGCGCCAGCAGCCAAGTCGAACAGCGTCGGAATGAGCAGTTCTTC. Translation gives CASSQVEQRRNEQFF. The chain is built from TRBV4-1 and TRBJ2-1; D gene ambiguous. This CDR3 spans 15 amino acids. Per germline, CDR1 MGHRA and CDR2 YSYEKL. V gave up 1 base and J gave up 7 bases, with 14 bases separating them.